Listed here are 26 T cell receptor beta chains from one sample, sequenced in a study of radiation and T cells in renal cell carcinoma. Time point specified: baseline pretreatment blood. The treatment: 15 Gy SBRT to primary tumor, nephrectomy 4 weeks later. Profiled with immunoSEQ multiplex PCR; TCRdb holds only in-frame clones, not every one. This table holds about 150,000 clones, about 88% found once. This sample comprised blood, obtained from a patient whose treatment included radiotherapy and nephrectomy. The receptors derive from a woman in her 70s with renal cell carcinoma.

The chain joins TRBV19 to TRBJ2-5, with TRBD1 matching 10 bases. The CDR3 runs to 15 residues. Germline assignment: CDR1 LNHDA and CDR2 SQIVND (reference sequence). Germline trimming cut 9 bases from V and 4 bases from J; bases unmatched to any gene: 11. The CDR3 DNA reads as TGTGCCAGCGGATTTGGTAGGGACAGGGGAGAGACCCAGTACTTC. Translated, it gives CASGFGRDRGETQYF.

The chain uses TRBV25-1 and TRBJ1-1; D is possibly TRBD1 (5 bases). This CDR3 has 14 amino acids. CDR1 is MGHDK, CDR2 SYGVNS, per germline. Trimming removed 6 bases from V and 1 base from J, with 12 bases in between. The CDR3 DNA reads as TGTGCCAGCAGGGACGCCGGGGGGAACACTGAAGCTTTCTTT. Its protein is CASRDAGGNTEAFF.

J is TRBJ1-1 and V is TRBV29-1; TRBD1 might be the D (6 bases). V gave up 1 base and J gave up 5 bases, with 11 bases separating them. This CDR3 is built from 13 residues. CDR1 SQVTM and CDR2 ANQGSEA come from the germline V gene. This chain's CDR3 is CSVEAGVGTEAFF. CDR3 nucleotides: TGCAGCGTTGAAGCAGGGGTGGGTACTGAAGCTTTCTTT.

The gene calls are TRBV6-5 and TRBJ1-6, with 10 bases aligning to TRBD1. Germline CDR1 and CDR2: MNHEY and SVGAGI. The ends lost 5 bases at V and 7 bases at J; junction bases unmatched: 5. The CDR3 contains 15 residues. The CDR3 sequence: CASSPKTGGNSPLHF. CDR3 bases: TGTGCCAGCAGTCCAAAGACAGGGGGCAATTCACCCCTCCACTTT.

In this sample, this clone turned up once. J is TRBJ2-7 and V is TRBV5-4; TRBD2 aligns across 10 bases. J was trimmed by 3 bases and V by 4 bases; bases with no gene match: 13. The CDR3 is 17 residues long. CDR1 and CDR2 from the germline V gene are SGHNT and YYREEE (reference sequence). The CDR3 coding sequence is TGTGCCAGCAGCCGTAGCGGGGGGAGTTCCCTTCTCTACGAGCAGTACTTC. It encodes CASSRSGGSSLLYEQYF.

This sequence joins TRBV7-9 and TRBJ2-3; 10 positions agree with TRBD2. The CDR3 is 19 residues long. The ends lost 1 base at V and 2 bases at J; junction bases unmatched: 12. Germline CDR1 and CDR2: SEHNR and FQNEAQ (reference sequence). The CDR3 DNA sequence: TGTGCCAGCAGCTTAGAATCCAGGGTTCTAGCGGGAGTCACAGATACGCAGTATTTT. It specifies CASSLESRVLAGVTDTQYF.

This clone was seen more than once but under ten times. The J gene is TRBJ1-6, the V gene TRBV7-2; 9 bases fit TRBD1. V lost 4 bases and J lost 9; bases outside the gene matches: 7. From germline, CDR1 is SGHTA and CDR2 FQGNSA. This CDR3 has 15 amino acids. CDR3 loop: CASSSWDRVTSPLHF. In DNA, the CDR3 is TGTGCCAGCAGCTCCTGGGACAGGGTAACTTCACCCCTCCACTTT.

This chain joins TRBV6-1 and TRBJ2-2; 11 bases line up with TRBD2. The CDR3 runs to 18 residues. V shed 0 bases, J shed 4 bases, and the junction held 7 bases outside the gene matches. Germline CDR1 MNHNS, CDR2 SASEGT. As DNA, the CDR3 is TGTGCCAGCAGTGAAGCAGGGGTAGCGGGGGGGCCCACCGGGGAGCTGTTTTTT. This sequence encodes CASSEAGVAGGPTGELFF.

This clone came up a few times. The chain couples TRBV7-2 to TRBJ1-1; unclear D gene. Germline V lookup: CDR1 SGHTA, CDR2 FQGNSA. CDR3 size: 15 residues. Trimming pared 1 base from V and 0 bases from J, leaving 9 bases between. CDR3 bases: TGTGCCAGCAGCTTAGTTCACAGTATGAACACTGAAGCTTTCTTT. As protein: CASSLVHSMNTEAFF.

The chain recombines TRBV10-1 with TRBJ2-5, with D unresolved. The V gene lost 2 bases and the J gene lost 3 bases, with 7 bases spanning the gap. Germline CDR1 reads WNHNN; CDR2 reads SYGVQD (reference sequence). The CDR3 totals 13 residues. For the CDR3, the DNA is TGCGCCAGCAGTGAGGGGCAGAAAGAGACCCAGTACTTC. This gives the protein CASSEGQKETQYF.

This chain connects TRBV6-1 to TRBJ1-1; D is uncertain. The CDR3 is 11 residues long. The germline V and J ends were trimmed by 7 bases and 4 bases, with 7 bases remaining between them. Germline V gives CDR1 MNHNS, CDR2 SASEGT. This chain's CDR3 is CASNTFTEAFF. CDR3 nucleotides: TGTGCCAGCAACACCTTCACTGAAGCTTTCTTT.

Points on this clone: The identical CDR3 is also encoded by other nucleotide sequences in the sample. Written as DNA, the CDR3 is TGTGCCAGCAGCCGGGGACGGATGAACACTGAAGCTTTCTTT. The encoded protein is CASSRGRMNTEAFF. V gene TRBV5-6 combines with J gene TRBJ1-1; maybe TRBD1 (5 bases). Germline V gene sequence: CDR1 SGHDT, CDR2 YYEEEE. CDR3 length: 14 residues. V lost 4 bases to trimming and J lost 0 bases, with 10 bases between them.

This sequence joins TRBV11-1 and TRBJ2-2; 9 positions match TRBD1. Germline V gene lookup returns CDR1 SGHAT and CDR2 FQDESV (reference sequence). V was clipped by 3 bases and J by 1 base; unmatched bases: 0. The CDR3 runs 15 residues. The CDR3 here is CASSLGQGNTGELFF. CDR3 DNA: TGTGCCAGCAGCTTGGGACAGGGGAACACCGGGGAGCTGTTTTTT.

The chain is built from TRBV19 and TRBJ1-6, with unresolved D. Germline values: CDR1 LNHDA, CDR2 SQIVND (reference sequence). V lost 5 bases and J lost 9, with 11 bases in between. The CDR3 is 13 residues long. Here the CDR3 reads CASSPHPGSPLHF. In DNA, the CDR3 is TGTGCCAGTAGTCCACACCCGGGTTCACCCCTCCACTTT.

The V and J genes are TRBV28 and TRBJ2-7; TRBD1 aligns across 8 bases. Losses at the gene ends were 7 bases for V and 5 bases for J; bases not matched to a gene: 13. CDR3 size: 15 residues. Germline V gene data show CDR1 as MDHEN and CDR2 as SYDVKM. CDR3 bases: TGTGCCAGCATAACGACAGGGGTGATGGAGAACGAGCAGTACTTC. Protein: CASITTGVMENEQYF.

The chain couples TRBV6-1 to TRBJ2-1, with D tentatively TRBD2 (5 bases). Trimming took 6 bases from V and 6 from J, leaving 15 bases between them. CDR1 and CDR2 (germline): MNHNS, SASEGT. The CDR3 contains 14 residues. The CDR3 region has the DNA TGTGCCAGCAGGGGAGACGGACTGGGCAATGAGCAGTTCTTC. It yields the protein CASRGDGLGNEQFF.

The J gene is TRBJ2-2, the V gene TRBV5-1, with TRBD1 matching over 8 bases. V shed 4 bases and J 2 bases; nucleotides not matched to a gene: 4. Germline CDR1 SGHRS, CDR2 YFSETQ. The CDR3 runs 15 residues. CDR3 coding DNA: TGCGCCAGCAGCACGGGACAGGCAAACACCGGGGAGCTGTTTTTT. Protein: CASSTGQANTGELFF.

The chain couples TRBV4-1 to TRBJ2-1; 8 bases are a match to TRBD2. V was clipped by 0 bases and J by 4 bases; unmatched bases: 2. Germline values: CDR1 MGHRA, CDR2 YSYEKL. The CDR3 length is 15 residues. CDR3 sequence (DNA): TGCGCCAGCAGCCAAGAAGCGGGGGAATACAATGAGCAGTTCTTC. As protein: CASSQEAGEYNEQFF.

This chain links TRBV6-1 with TRBJ2-4; 12 bases fit TRBD1. The length of the CDR3 is 19 residues. In germline, CDR1 is MNHNS, CDR2 SASEGT. V trimming: 2 bases; J trimming: 1 base; junction bases outside the gene matches: 9. CDR3 nucleotide sequence: TGTGCCAGCAGTGAAAATTGGGACAGGGGGCGGGTGGCCAAAAACATTCAGTACTTC. Translation: CASSENWDRGRVAKNIQYF.

The chain recombines TRBV7-8 with TRBJ2-2, with 7 bases fitting TRBD1. The CDR3 runs to 17 residues. Germline CDR1 is SGHVS and CDR2 is FQNEAQ. Unmatched junction bases numbered 11, after V lost 2 bases and J lost 5 bases. DNA for the CDR3: TGTGCCAGCAGCTTAATCCCACAGGGGCGCGTAACCGGGGAGCTGTTTTTT. This translates into CASSLIPQGRVTGELFF.

This chain links TRBV4-1 with TRBJ1-6, with unresolved D. The length of the CDR3 is 13 residues. V dropped 1 base and J dropped 14 bases, with 12 bases sitting between them. Germline assignment: CDR1 MGHRA and CDR2 YSYEKL. This chain's CDR3 is CASSQATPGSLHF. Written as DNA, the CDR3 is TGCGCCAGCAGCCAAGCAACCCCGGGGTCCCTCCACTTT.

The chain recombines TRBV19 with TRBJ2-1, with TRBD2 identical over 9 bases. This CDR3 comprises 16 residues. The ends lost 5 bases at V and 0 bases at J; junction bases unmatched: 5. Germline V gives CDR1 LNHDA, CDR2 SQIVND (reference sequence). The CDR3, as DNA: TGTGCCAGTAGTTCGCTAGCGGGGAGCTCCTACAATGAGCAGTTCTTC. Protein product: CASSSLAGSSYNEQFF.

The chain couples TRBV7-2 to TRBJ2-3; TRBD2 matches at 10 bases. The ends lost 4 bases at V and 3 bases at J; junction bases unmatched: 4. The length of the CDR3 is 15 residues. CDR1 and CDR2 from the germline V gene are SGHTA and FQGNSA. CDR3 nucleotide sequence: TGTGCCAGCAGCTCAGCGGGGGGGCCGACAGATACGCAGTATTTT. Protein: CASSSAGGPTDTQYF.

The gene calls are TRBV27 and TRBJ2-7; D is possibly TRBD1 (6 bases). The germline CDR1 and CDR2 sequences are MNHEY and SMNVEV (reference sequence). V lost 3 bases to trimming and J lost 3 bases, with 21 bases between them. The CDR3 loop spans 17 amino acids. In nucleotides, the CDR3 is TGTGCCAGCAGTTTGCGGACCCGGGACACCCCTAGCTACGAGCAGTACTTC. Amino acids: CASSLRTRDTPSYEQYF.

This rearrangement joins TRBV6-4 to TRBJ2-5; D is ambiguous. The CDR3 loop spans 13 amino acids. Trimming stripped 4 bases from V and 4 bases from J, with 10 bases between. Germline V gives CDR1 MRHNA, CDR2 SNTAGT. The CDR3: CASSVLWGETQYF. The CDR3 DNA is TGTGCCAGCAGTGTATTATGGGGAGAGACCCAGTACTTC.

The chain has TRBV5-1 and TRBJ2-5; D gene unclear. This CDR3 is built from 13 residues. V shed 0 bases and J shed 5 bases, with 8 bases lying between them. Germline CDR1 reads SGHRS; CDR2 reads YFSETQ. The DNA for the CDR3 is TGCGCCAGCAGCTTGGGGGGTAGGGAGACCCAGTACTTC. This encodes CASSLGGRETQYF.